The entry that follows covers one TCR beta chain sequence. Its matching antigen is unknown. This record belongs to a study of beta chain features in type 1 diabetes. Study context: In age, gender and cell yields, patients were similar to healthy donors.

Study outcomes and limitations: Patients with type 1 diabetes showed fewer VDJ junction insertions and more deletions. Among all four CD4+ subsets, Type 1 diabetes patients had TCRB CDR3s that were moderately but significantly shorter. Whether TCRB rearrangement is influenced by HLA type went unresolved here.

Germline-derived CDR1 and CDR2 are SGHNT and YENEEA. The V segment lost 2 bases and the J segment 4 bases; nucleotides outside the gene matches: 7. The CDR3 covers 16 residues. Since all of the isolated RNA was reverse transcribed, expressed TCRB transcripts were what got sequenced. Each sample of naive, central memory or regulatory T cells had, on average, around 3.3 million reads. This table comes from immunoSEQ multiplex PCR, and its TCRdb copy is limited to in-frame clones, with some not included. The repertoire has a few hundred thousand clones, around 12% of them found once; the top ten carry 0.0095% to 0.012%.

Sample: naive CD4+ T cells from blood. The V call is TRBV11-3, the J call TRBJ2-2, with TRBD2 matching 7 bases. The receptor comes from a young woman with type 1 diabetes. CDR3 region: CASSLNGGGITGELFF. The CDR3 nucleotides read TGTGCCAGCAGCTTAAACGGGGGAGGGATCACCGGGGAGCTGTTTTTT.